The source of this TCR beta chain is a study of T cells expressing NK-cell markers. CDR3 length: 16 residues. CDR1 and CDR2 from the germline V gene are SEHNR and FQNEAQ (reference sequence). Reanalyzing the 5' RACE reads, TCRdb keeps one entry per CDR3 protein, without DNA. The table counts roughly 430,000 distinct CDR3 sequences; roughly 7.2% lies in the top ten. The chain employs TRBV7-9 and TRBJ1-6; TCRdb's D call of TRBD1 is untestable without DNA. The sequencing input was blood T cells: a sorted CD56 or NKG2C T cell subset, CD4+ or CD8+ T cells, or bulk PBMC T cells (not recorded which). The TCR was taken from a woman aged 18 to 75 in good health. This chain's CDR3 is CASSLPSGTSESPLHF.